These T cell receptor beta chains were read from a single sample in a study of T cell clonotyping in hematopoietic cell transplantation. Measured with immunoSEQ multiplex PCR; TCRdb has only the in-frame clones, and not every one. The sample contains around 10,000 clones, more than 90% of which appear only once. The specimen comprised peripheral blood mononuclear cells, sampled before stem cell transplant. Receptor source: a woman in her 40s with acute myeloid leukemia. Some clones in this sample may be carry-over from other donors' samples. Each CDR3 is given without its conserved first and last residue. A clone size is listed for some rows: how often the clone was seen (once, few, many), or a class if it is expanded.

J | V | size | CDR3
TRBJ2-7 | TRBV4-2 | once | ASSQTGPHSYEQY
TRBJ1-2 | TRBV19 | - | ASSIGGGSGYT
TRBJ1-1 | TRBV5-6 | - | ASSLRGTEAF
TRBJ2-2 | TRBV19 | - | ASSKGQRPNTGELF
TRBJ2-1 | TRBV5-1 | - | ASSLKVLDNEQF
TRBJ1-4 | TRBV19 | - | ASSSHPGLREGKLF
TRBJ1-1 | TRBV10-3 | - | AISEDRGWTEAF
TRBJ2-7 | TRBV10-3 | - | AIRRQGYEQY
TRBJ1-5 | TRBV2 | - | ASSGGGQPQH
TRBJ2-3 | TRBV10-3 | - | AISEMGDRANKAQY
TRBJ2-7 | TRBV7-9 | - | ASSLSGTGSYEQY
TRBJ2-7 | TRBV19 | - | ASSMRLARSSYEQY
TRBJ2-7 | TRBV5-6 | - | ASGRGSGEQY
TRBJ2-7 | TRBV10-3 | - | AISVEGGSSYEQY
TRBJ1-1 | TRBV9 | - | ASSQRTGGEAF
TRBJ2-5 | TRBV30 | - | AWSVLRIQETQY
TRBJ1-1 | TRBV2 | once | ASSLTLLAGVNTEAF
TRBJ2-5 | TRBV19 | once | ASSAVKGLAHGETQY
TRBJ2-7 | TRBV5-4 | - | ASSAGPLEQY
TRBJ2-7 | TRBV2 | - | ASSAVGGSYEQY
TRBJ1-2 | TRBV7-2 | - | ASSLAGQGIHGYT
TRBJ2-2 | TRBV11-2 | - | ASSLDHNGPNTGELF
TRBJ2-1 | TRBV5-8 | - | ASSSGAGVNNEQF
TRBJ2-6 | TRBV21-1 | - | ASSKPGQGYNVLT
TRBJ2-3 | TRBV5-1 | - | ASSLVGSGRADTQY
TRBJ2-6 | TRBV5-1 | - | ASSPSGTGGSGANVLT
TRBJ2-7 | TRBV27 | - | ASSLQGPEFTYEQY
TRBJ2-1 | TRBV11-2 | - | ASSLDRSIVF
TRBJ2-3 | TRBV19 | once | ASSIGGGYTDTQY
TRBJ1-2 | TRBV4-3 | - | ASSQGVINYGYT
TRBJ2-1 | TRBV5-1 | - | ASSARTETYNEQF
- | TRBV12-5 | - | ASGAIQSPYEQY
TRBJ1-5 | TRBV7-9 | - | ASTQGNNQPQH
TRBJ2-2 | TRBV2 | - | ASSVGLLNTGELF
TRBJ1-5 | TRBV29-1 | once | SVEMGRDQPQH
TRBJ2-7 | TRBV4-3 | - | ASSLSSGAVGEQY
TRBJ2-5 | TRBV5-1 | - | ASSLESQETQY
TRBJ2-2 | TRBV27 | - | ASSRQGSTGELF
TRBJ2-1 | TRBV7-2 | - | ASSGDLAGGNEQF
TRBJ1-2 | TRBV7-2 | - | ASSLEETGGLGYT
TRBJ2-7 | TRBV10-3 | once | AISESISGNEQY
TRBJ1-2 | TRBV4-2 | - | ASSQDLEGYGYT
TRBJ2-1 | TRBV4-3 | - | ASSHWTGVNNEQF
TRBJ1-3 | TRBV19 | few | ASSAQGGSGNTIY
TRBJ2-4 | TRBV5-8 | - | ASSLNPGEDIQY
TRBJ1-2 | TRBV19 | - | ASSIDRQTTLSYT
TRBJ2-5 | TRBV14 | - | ASSQELGIETQY